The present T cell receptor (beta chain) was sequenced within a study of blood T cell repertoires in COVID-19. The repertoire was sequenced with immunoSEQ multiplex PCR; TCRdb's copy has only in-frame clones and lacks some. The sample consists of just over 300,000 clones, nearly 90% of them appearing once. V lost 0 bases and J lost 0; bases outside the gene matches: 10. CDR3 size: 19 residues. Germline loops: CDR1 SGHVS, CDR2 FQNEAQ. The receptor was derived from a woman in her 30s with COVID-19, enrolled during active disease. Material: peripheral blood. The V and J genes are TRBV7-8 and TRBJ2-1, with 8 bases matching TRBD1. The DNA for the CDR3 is TGTGCCAGCAGCTTAGCGGGGGACAGGACTGAAGGCTCCTACAATGAGCAGTTCTTC. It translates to CASSLAGDRTEGSYNEQFF.